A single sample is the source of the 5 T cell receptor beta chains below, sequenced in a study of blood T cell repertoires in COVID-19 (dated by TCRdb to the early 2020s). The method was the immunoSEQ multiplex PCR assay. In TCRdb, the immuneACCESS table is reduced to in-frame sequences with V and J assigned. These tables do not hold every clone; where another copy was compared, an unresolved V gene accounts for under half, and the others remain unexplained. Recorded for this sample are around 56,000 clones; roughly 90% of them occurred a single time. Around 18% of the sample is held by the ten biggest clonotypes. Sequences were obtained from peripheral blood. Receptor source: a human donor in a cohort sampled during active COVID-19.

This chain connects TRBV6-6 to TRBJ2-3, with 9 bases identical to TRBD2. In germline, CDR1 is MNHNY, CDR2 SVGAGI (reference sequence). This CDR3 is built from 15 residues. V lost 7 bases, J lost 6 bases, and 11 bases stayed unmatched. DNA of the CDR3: TGTGCCAGCACCCGGCCTTTAGCGGGGGTGGATACGCAGTATTTT. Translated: CASTRPLAGVDTQYF.

CDR3 in DNA: TGTGCCAGCAGCTTGAAACGGGATAACACCGGGGAGCTGTTTTTT. Translated: CASSLKRDNTGELFF. The V call is TRBV5-4, the J call TRBJ2-2; a weak D match, TRBD2 (5 bases). V shed 1 base and J shed 2 bases, with 9 bases lying between them. CDR1 SGHNT and CDR2 YYREEE come from the germline V gene (reference sequence). The CDR3 totals 15 residues.

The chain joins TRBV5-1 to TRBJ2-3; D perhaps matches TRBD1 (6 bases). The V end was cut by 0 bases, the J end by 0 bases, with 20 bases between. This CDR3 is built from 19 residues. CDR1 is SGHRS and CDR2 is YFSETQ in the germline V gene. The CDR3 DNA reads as TGCGCCAGCAGCTTGGGGAATACACCAGGGGTAGCTAGCACAGATACGCAGTATTTT. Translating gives CASSLGNTPGVASTDTQYF.

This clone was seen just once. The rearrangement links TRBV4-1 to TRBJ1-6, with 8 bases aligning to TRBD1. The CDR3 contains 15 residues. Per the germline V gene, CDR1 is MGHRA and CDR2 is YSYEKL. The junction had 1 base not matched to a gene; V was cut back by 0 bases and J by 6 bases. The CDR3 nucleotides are TGCGCCAGCAGCCAAGATGACAGGGGTAATTCACCCCTCCACTTT. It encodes CASSQDDRGNSPLHF.

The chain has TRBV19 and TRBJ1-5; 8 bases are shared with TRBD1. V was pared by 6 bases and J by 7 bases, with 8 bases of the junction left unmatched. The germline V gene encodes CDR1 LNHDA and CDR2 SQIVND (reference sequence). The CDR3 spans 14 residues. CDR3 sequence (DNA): TGTGCCAGTAGCTCCGGACAGGGTCGGCAGCCCCAGCATTTT. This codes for CASSSGQGRQPQHF.